This TCR beta chain is from a study of blood T cells in healthy people across ages (dated by TCRdb to about 2015). Study-wide context: In model experiments, roughly one uniquely barcoded TCR beta cDNA molecule per two T cells was captured by template switching. To track age-related changes in TCR beta repertoire diversity, the study relied on deep sequencing normalized with unique cDNA molecular identifiers. The donors were divided into four age groups: young (average around 16 years), middle-aged (approximately 39), aged (roughly 66) and long-lived (around 80). To avoid experimental bias, donors of different ages were spread randomly across the sequencing lanes. For two donors (one aged 18 to 29 and one aged 80 or older), the study analyzed two additional independent replicas of 1 million unique cDNA reads from the same blood draw. Broader findings and caveats from the paper: Compared with the aged group, more naive CD4+ T cells, fewer expanded clones and increased TCR diversity were shown by the long-lived group, suggesting age selection. Bulk unsorted PBMC profiling prevented conclusive comparison of naive and antigen-experienced compartments. Because the CMV infection status of the donors was unknown, age-related changes in expanded clonotypes may potentially have been confounded. Observed TCR beta diversity per million T cells fell roughly linearly with age, and a significant reduction was already apparent by age around 44. Estimates of total diversity based on one million sequenced T cells were considered lower bounds and underestimates. There was a strong correlation between observed TCR beta diversity and the percentage of naive T cells measured by flow cytometry.

Donors were 39 systemically healthy Caucasian individuals from Russia aged about 6 to 100 years. Ten milliliters of peripheral blood were drawn from each donor into EDTA-treated Vacutainer tubes. Ficoll-Paque density-gradient centrifugation was used to isolate PBMCs, with at least 7 million per sample. Trizol reagent was used to extract total RNA from the PBMCs, yielding at least 6 micrograms per sample. Naive CD45RAhigh/CD27high T cell percentages were measured by flow cytometry on a PBMC aliquot from every donor. Worth noting for this clonotype: Its target antigen remains unknown. The junction differs from germline at one of its ends, possibly a read error.

The library was made by 5' RACE. The sequencer was an Illumina HiSeq 2500. A second PCR of roughly 6 to 12 cycles was run with a J-beta primer mix and a sample-barcoded 5' primer. Each TCR beta cDNA molecule received a unique molecular identifier from a template-switch 5' adaptor carrying 12 random nucleotides. At least 3 million CDR3-containing paired-end reads were obtained from each sample. All of the RNA was converted into first-strand cDNA using the Mint cDNA synthesis kit, with a TRBC-specific oligonucleotide serving as the primer. All cDNA was treated with uracil-DNA glycosylase and then went through a first 18-cycle PCR with the universal primers M1SS and BC2_uni_R. From the authors' description of their analysis: For normalization, 1 million high-quality reads, each with a distinct molecular identifier, were randomly selected from each sample. Reads with shared molecular identifiers were discarded instead of being binned into consensus sequences. MiTCR, run with a Q25 quality threshold and the strictest error-elimination algorithm, handled CDR3 identification, clonotype clustering and error correction. Lower-bound total TCR beta diversity was estimated with a nonparametric unseen species model using Euler transformation. Using fastp trimming at Q25 and MiXCR clonotype assembly, TCRdb reanalyzed the public sequencing data and kept in-frame beta chains. Each entry merges the rows of one CDR3 protein and shows their most common DNA and genes. The V and J calls were not made by the authors but by TCRdb's processing. The sample table records around 900,000 distinct CDR3 sequences; roughly half of these occur just once. The ten largest clones add up to about 21% of the sample.

The germline V gene (reference sequence) specifies MNHNY as CDR1 and SVGAGI as CDR2. From cysteine to phenylalanine, the CDR3 is 14 amino acids long. This entry keeps only the CDR3 DNA: 42 bases, framed from base 1. The specimen sequenced was blood. The sequence was collected from an older woman in good health. This receptor chain uses TRBV6-6 and TRBJ2-7, and 7 bases in between align with TRBD1. CDR3 reads: CASSYSQGSFERYF. The nucleotide sequence is TGTGCCAGCAGTTACTCACAGGGGTCCTTCGAGCGGTACTTC.